The rows below give T cell receptor beta chains drawn from one sample of a study of blood T cell repertoires in COVID-19. Sequencing used immunoSEQ multiplex PCR; TCRdb keeps in-frame clones, though not all of them. Here the sample spans under 170,000 clones, approximately 86% being singletons. Sequenced: peripheral blood. These receptor sequences come from a man aged 65 to 79 with acute or convalescent COVID-19. The CDR3 runs from the conserved cysteine through the conserved F or W. The order of the fields is V gene, D gene, J gene, CDR3 protein. The D gene is left open where the match is weak.

>TRBV18|-|TRBJ1-6
CASSPGQDNSPLHF
>TRBV7-2|TRBD1|TRBJ2-3
CASRGTGGADTQYF
>TRBV5-1|TRBD1|TRBJ1-3
CASSWGQAAGNTIYF
>TRBV27|TRBD1|TRBJ2-7
CASSPRQGSTYEQYF
>TRBV7-6|TRBD2|TRBJ2-3
CASSLSLAGGGDTQYF
>TRBV5-4|-|TRBJ1-6
CASSLVGGSYNSPLHF
>TRBV27|TRBD1|TRBJ1-2
CASRQGANYGYTF
>TRBV6-4|TRBD1|TRBJ1-5
CASSEPSGQTYQPQHF
>TRBV10-1|TRBD2|TRBJ2-7
CASKKGLAGEIGDEQYF
>TRBV19|TRBD2|TRBJ2-7
CASSLGGANYEQYF
>TRBV7-8|TRBD2|TRBJ2-1
CASSSISGVYNEQFF
>TRBV29-1|-|TRBJ2-7
CSVGRTDDYEQYF
>TRBV5-4|-|TRBJ1-2
CASSQRLDGYTF
>TRBV27|TRBD2|TRBJ2-7
CASSLRTSGFGYYEQYF
>TRBV14|TRBD1|TRBJ2-1
CASSHPTDRGKRNEQFF
>TRBV7-6|-|TRBJ2-6
CASSLRAGAGANVLTF
>TRBV5-1|-|TRBJ1-4
CASSPDQGSFNEKLFF
>TRBV6-5|TRBD2|TRBJ2-2
CASRLQGLYGELFF
>TRBV30|-|TRBJ1-2
CAWSVPLLRSYGYTF
>TRBV5-1|TRBD2|TRBJ2-7
CASSLAGGSYEQYF
>TRBV11-2|TRBD2|TRBJ2-7
CASSPGTSVPYEQYF
>TRBV6-2/TRBV6-3|-|TRBJ2-3
CASSTLKWQITDTQYF
>TRBV19|TRBD1|TRBJ1-6
CASRDRGNSPLHF
>TRBV5-1|TRBD2|TRBJ2-2
CASSLGLAGGSGELFF
>TRBV6-5|-|TRBJ2-1
CAAPGGTTLTKQFF
>TRBV7-6|TRBD2|TRBJ2-3
CASSLRTSDTDTQYF
>TRBV4-3|TRBD2|TRBJ2-1
CASSQGLAGDNEQFF
>TRBV28|-|TRBJ2-5
CASSLTGFLQETQYF
>TRBV24-1|-|TRBJ2-7
CATSDLAPGSDYEQYF
>TRBV19|-|TRBJ1-5
CASSISGNQPQHF
>TRBV11-3|-|TRBJ1-1
CASSPTPGAGAEAFF
>TRBV14|-|TRBJ2-3
CASSYDRRSTQYF
>TRBV11-2|TRBD2|TRBJ2-5
CASSFGLAGGQETQYF
>TRBV19|-|TRBJ2-7
CASSIEPGLNYEQYF
>TRBV7-6|TRBD1|TRBJ2-2
CASRLGQGSNTGELFF
>TRBV25-1|-|TRBJ2-2
CASSDGAGNTGELFF
>TRBV28|TRBD1|TRBJ1-2
CASSSWTGGKYGYTF
>TRBV29-1|TRBD1|TRBJ2-3
CSGDRGGTDTQYF
>TRBV6-5|-|TRBJ2-7
CASSYSAGSSYEQYF
>TRBV4-1|TRBD2|TRBJ2-2
CASSLRLAGSVTGELFF
>TRBV11-2|TRBD1|TRBJ2-3
CASSPGQGAADTQYF
>TRBV7-2|TRBD1|TRBJ1-2
CASSPGQGVSRGYTF
>TRBV28|-|TRBJ1-5
CASSDQPQHF
>TRBV5-1|-|TRBJ1-1
CASSLVLDTEAFF
>TRBV27|-|TRBJ2-3
CASSLSGEGSQYF
>TRBV7-3|TRBD1|TRBJ1-6
CASSLGTGGTPLHF
>TRBV5-4|-|TRBJ2-1
CASSLLGAVSYNEQFF
>TRBV19|TRBD2|TRBJ2-5
CASSPYSGNQETQYF
>TRBV2|TRBD2|TRBJ2-3
CASTGLAGTTDTQYF
>TRBV2|-|TRBJ1-3
CASSEAPSAIYF
>TRBV29-1|-|TRBJ2-3
CSVVSSTDTQYF
>TRBV4-3|TRBD2|TRBJ2-3
CASSQGLGPSGSLIDTQYF
>TRBV29-1|TRBD2|TRBJ2-2
CSVRLAGGPDGELFF